This TCR beta chain was found in a study of blood T cell repertoires in COVID-19. About the study: T cells, B-cell-depleted T cells, or PBMCs provided the cDNA or gDNA that served as material.

Source study methods: Nucleated cell counts were estimated from reference gene primer amplification. Only in-frame clones appear in the TCRdb table, and some are missing; sequencing was by immunoSEQ multiplex PCR. For V, J and clone size, that table is used; D and trimming come from the DNA. The table has fewer than 200,000 clones, around 85% seen once. J was trimmed by 5 bases and V by 7 bases; bases with no gene match: 7. Per the germline V gene, CDR1 is SNHLY and CDR2 is FYNNEI. This CDR3 has 13 residues. The genes are TRBV2 and TRBJ1-2; TRBD1 matches 7 bases. The sequencing input was peripheral blood. This clonotype originated in an older man with active or convalescent COVID-19. The CDR3: CASTSDRSYGYTF. The CDR3, as DNA: TGTGCCAGCACCTCGGACAGGTCTTATGGCTACACCTTC.